These 25 T cell receptor beta chains share one sample of origin, sequenced in a study of T cells expressing NK-cell markers. TCRdb re-called the 5' RACE reads and gives one entry per CDR3 protein, without DNA. With a few hundred thousand distinct CDR3 sequences in the sample, the ten largest clones hold around 1.4%. The sample taken for sequencing was blood T cells: a sorted CD56 or NKG2C T cell subset, CD4+ or CD8+ T cells, or bulk PBMC T cells (not recorded which). These receptors were collected from a woman aged 45-60 years in good health.

The V and J genes are TRBV10-3 and TRBJ2-3. This CDR3 contains 11 residues. Germline V gives CDR1 ENHRY, CDR2 SYGVKD. The CDR3 protein is CAASHTDTQYF.

The genes are TRBV7-3 and TRBJ1-2; TCRdb's D gene call, TRBD1, goes unchecked for lack of DNA. This CDR3 is built from 15 residues. CDR1 is SGHTA, CDR2 FQGTGA, per germline. The CDR3 loop is CASSLDGTGFYGYTF.

This sequence joins TRBV24-1 and TRBJ2-7; the TCRdb call, TRBD1, lacks DNA for checking. CDR1 is KGHDR and CDR2 is SFDVKD in the germline V gene. The CDR3 loop spans 14 amino acids. The CDR3: CATSLTGGGDEQYF.

J is TRBJ2-7 and V is TRBV12-3 or TRBV12-4; the D call of TRBD2 rests on TCRdb alone, since no DNA is present to check it. CDR3 length equals 14 residues. The CDR3 spells CASSLRTGLYEQYF.

The gene calls are TRBV5-1 and TRBJ2-7; without DNA, the TCRdb call of TRBD2 cannot be checked. From germline, CDR1 is SGHRS and CDR2 YFSETQ. CDR3 size: 14 residues. The CDR3 region is CASRAQGGTYEQYF.

The chain combines TRBV4-1 with TRBJ2-1; without DNA, the TCRdb call of TRBD2 cannot be checked. This CDR3 has 11 amino acids. Germline CDR1 MGHRA, CDR2 YSYEKL. CDR3 protein: CASSVAGFQFF.

This chain links TRBV5-5 with TRBJ2-7. Germline lookup yields CDR1 SGHKS and CDR2 YYEKEE (reference sequence). This CDR3 comprises 11 residues. CDR3 protein: CASAYFYEQYF.

The genes are TRBV2 and TRBJ2-7; lacking DNA, the TRBD2 call made by TCRdb goes unchecked. The length of the CDR3 is 13 residues. The germline gives CDR1 SNHLY, CDR2 FYNNEI. CDR3 protein: CASVPGLPYEQYF.

V is TRBV29-1 and J is TRBJ2-3; TCRdb reports TRBD1, a call that lacks DNA to check it against. The germline V gene has CDR1 SQVTM and CDR2 ANQGSEA. This CDR3 contains 14 residues. The CDR3 protein is CSVVHRGRADTQYF.

The chain uses TRBV15 and TRBJ2-2; the TCRdb call, TRBD2, lacks DNA for checking. Per germline, CDR1 LNHNV and CDR2 YYDKDF (reference sequence). The CDR3 loop spans 15 amino acids. The CDR3 is CATSRGLPNTGELFF.

V and J are TRBV7-3 and TRBJ2-1; without DNA, the TCRdb call of TRBD2 cannot be checked. CDR1 and CDR2 from the germline V gene are SGHTA and FQGTGA. The CDR3 extends over 15 amino acids. The CDR3 spells CASSLRLAGENEQFF.

The chain links TRBV20-1 to TRBJ2-1. Germline V gene data show CDR1 as DFQATT and CDR2 as SNEGSKA (reference sequence). The CDR3 is 13 amino acids. This CDR3 reads CSVQRRTNNEQFF.

The chain has TRBV10-3 and TRBJ2-5. Germline loops: CDR1 ENHRY, CDR2 SYGVKD. The CDR3 contains 17 residues. The CDR3 spells CAISARSTAPYQETQYF.

The J gene is TRBJ1-5, the V gene TRBV20-1. The germline gives CDR1 DFQATT, CDR2 SNEGSKA (reference sequence). There are 12 residues in the CDR3. CDR3 residues: CSARDGIQPQHF.

The V gene is TRBV5-1, the J gene TRBJ2-1; TCRdb picks TRBD2, but there is no DNA to check that call. Germline V gene lookup returns CDR1 SGHRS and CDR2 YFSETQ. This CDR3 region has 13 residues. CDR3 residues: CASKLAGVYEQFF.

This chain uses TRBV12-3 or TRBV12-4 with TRBJ1-5; without DNA, the TCRdb call of TRBD1 cannot be checked. The CDR3 is made up of 15 amino acids. The CDR3: CASSSPGESNQPQHF.

The chain's CDR3 is CASSPWGQETQYF. The V call is TRBV4-1, the J call TRBJ2-5. Germline CDR1 reads MGHRA; CDR2 reads YSYEKL. The CDR3 is 13 amino acids.

The chain couples TRBV5-1 to TRBJ2-5; TCRdb designates TRBD2, a call that cannot be tested without DNA. The CDR3 contains 14 residues. Germline values: CDR1 SGHRS, CDR2 YFSETQ. The CDR3 sequence: CASSPGTTGETQYF.

V is TRBV20-1 and J is TRBJ2-3; absent DNA, TCRdb's TRBD1 call cannot be checked. The CDR3 consists of 13 residues. Germline-derived CDR1 and CDR2 are DFQATT and SNEGSKA (reference sequence). The CDR3: CSARGELIDTQYF.

CDR3 in amino acids: CASSFPSGRVETQYF. V and J are TRBV7-9 and TRBJ2-5; TCRdb's D call, TRBD2, is unchecked because there is no DNA. This CDR3 is 15 amino acids long. Germline V gene lookup returns CDR1 SEHNR and CDR2 FQNEAQ (reference sequence).

The chain uses TRBV12-3 or TRBV12-4 and TRBJ1-4; TCRdb calls TRBD1, which cannot be checked without DNA. The CDR3 has 13 residues. CDR3 protein: CASRTRGKEKLFF.

The gene calls are TRBV4-2 and TRBJ2-1. In germline, CDR1 is LGHNA, CDR2 YNFKEQ. This CDR3 contains 13 residues. The CDR3: CASSQDPLTEQFF.

The chain carries TRBV24-1 and TRBJ2-3; as DNA is missing, the TRBD1 call by TCRdb cannot be tested. The CDR3 length is 16 residues. CDR1 and CDR2 from the germline V gene are KGHDR and SFDVKD. CDR3 protein: CATSAVTGHSTDTQYF.

The V gene is TRBV6-5, the J gene TRBJ1-1; TCRdb names TRBD1, which stays unverified in the absence of DNA. CDR1 and CDR2 (germline): MNHEY, SVGAGI. The CDR3 spans 13 residues. The CDR3 protein is CASRPTGYTEAFF.

V and J are TRBV7-2 and TRBJ1-5; TCRdb selects TRBD1, and the lack of DNA leaves this call unchecked. This CDR3 has 16 amino acids. CDR1 and CDR2 from the germline V gene are SGHTA and FQGNSA. CDR3 amino acids: CASSLTWGALNQPQHF.